The rows below give T cell receptor beta chains drawn from one sample of a study of T cells in pancreatic ductal adenocarcinoma. Produced via immunoSEQ multiplex PCR; TCRdb's table is partial and in-frame only. The sample lists about 97,000 clones, roughly 95% occurring once. Sequenced: PBMCs. These receptor sequences come from a human donor with pancreatic ductal adenocarcinoma. Each CDR3 is given with its conserved first and last residue. A D gene is named only where the DNA matches it firmly. Clone sizes are given selectively: once, few, many, or a class where the clone is expanded.

CDR3 | DNA | size | D | J | V
CASSNRGLSTDTQYF | TGTGCCAGCAGTAACCGCGGGCTTAGCACAGATACGCAGTATTTT | NA | NA | TRBJ2-3 | TRBV6-5
CASRAQGTGELFF | TGCGCCAGCAGGGCACAGGGGACCGGGGAGCTGTTTTTT | NA | TRBD1 | TRBJ2-2 | TRBV10-1
CASSSADTQYF | TGTGCCAGCAGTTCTGCAGATACGCAGTATTTT | NA | NA | TRBJ2-3 | TRBV2
CASSVVSGVGNEQFF | TGTGCCAGCAGCGTAGTTAGCGGGGTGGGCAATGAGCAGTTCTTC | NA | TRBD2 | TRBJ2-1 | TRBV9
CASSHEDYRYNEQFF | TGTGCCAGCAGTCACGAGGACTACCGCTACAATGAGCAGTTCTTC | NA | NA | TRBJ2-1 | TRBV6-5
CASSLAPKGNYGYTF | TGTGCCAGCAGCTTGGCTCCCAAGGGGAACTATGGCTACACCTTC | NA | NA | TRBJ1-2 | TRBV5-4
CASSYQGARDTQYF | TGTGCCAGCAGTTATCAGGGGGCGAGGGATACGCAGTATTTT | NA | TRBD1 | TRBJ2-3 | TRBV28
CASSLDSDRVGYEQYF | TGTGCCAGCAGCTTGGATTCGGACAGGGTGGGGTACGAGCAGTACTTC | NA | TRBD1 | TRBJ2-7 | TRBV5-4
CASTLLPGGQYEQYF | TGTGCCAGCACCCTGCTCCCCGGGGGGCAGTACGAGCAGTACTTC | NA | NA | TRBJ2-7 | TRBV2
CASSPSPGLALDEQFF | TGCGCCAGCAGCCCAAGCCCGGGACTAGCTCTCGATGAGCAGTTCTTC | NA | TRBD2 | TRBJ2-1 | TRBV4-1
CASSFFMQGIGEQYF | TGTGCCAGCAGCTTCTTCATGCAGGGAATTGGCGAGCAGTACTTC | NA | NA | TRBJ2-7 | TRBV11-2
CASSDRVTRVYEQYF | TGTGCCAGCAGTGACAGGGTAACAAGGGTATACGAGCAGTACTTC | NA | NA | TRBJ2-7 | TRBV2
CASSPTLAGGTDTQYF | TGTGCCAGCAGCCCGACGCTAGCGGGAGGGACAGATACGCAGTATTTT | NA | TRBD2 | TRBJ2-3 | TRBV9
CASSLAAEGIQYF | TGCGCCAGCAGCTTGGCCGCAGAGGGCATTCAGTACTTC | NA | NA | TRBJ2-4 | TRBV5-1
CASSLAGGRDETQYF | TGTGCCAGCAGCTTGGCGGGGGGCCGGGATGAGACCCAGTACTTC | NA | NA | TRBJ2-5 | TRBV5-4
CAGDRGDTGELFF | TGTGCCGGGGACAGGGGGGACACCGGGGAGCTGTTTTTT | NA | TRBD1 | TRBJ2-2 | TRBV6-1
CASSQSGQGNQPQHF | TGTGCCAGCAGCCAATCGGGACAGGGTAATCAGCCCCAGCATTTT | NA | TRBD1 | TRBJ1-5 | TRBV16
CASSQGQGTYEQYF | TGCGCCAGCAGCCAAGGACAGGGGACCTACGAGCAGTACTTC | NA | TRBD1 | TRBJ2-7 | TRBV4-1
CASSQGQSNTGELFF | TGCGCCAGCAGCCAAGGGCAGTCGAACACCGGGGAGCTGTTTTTT | NA | NA | TRBJ2-2 | TRBV4-1
CASSLVANLQETQYF | TGTGCCAGCAGTCTCGTTGCTAACCTACAAGAGACCCAGTACTTC | NA | NA | TRBJ2-5 | TRBV6-5
CASSRTGLGHYEQYF | TGTGCCAGCAGCCGCACCGGACTAGGACATTACGAGCAGTACTTC | NA | TRBD2 | TRBJ2-7 | TRBV6-5
CASSWGSGTDTQYF | TGTGCCAGCAGCTGGGGTAGCGGCACAGATACGCAGTATTTT | NA | NA | TRBJ2-3 | TRBV7-6
CASAQTRSTEAFF | TGCGCCAGCGCCCAGACAAGGTCGACTGAAGCTTTCTTT | once | NA | TRBJ1-1 | TRBV10-2
CASSLRASGSPGERADTQYF | TGTGCCAGCAGCTTAAGGGCCAGCGGGAGCCCCGGGGAGAGAGCAGATACGCAGTATTTT | NA | TRBD2 | TRBJ2-3 | TRBV13
CASSLGGLAETGELFF | TGTGCCAGCAGTCTAGGCGGACTAGCCGAAACCGGGGAGCTGTTTTTT | NA | TRBD2 | TRBJ2-2 | TRBV13
CASSPLLEFSGGVDGYTF | TGTGCCAGCTCACCACTCCTTGAATTTTCAGGGGGCGTTGATGGCTACACCTTC | NA | TRBD1 | TRBJ1-2 | TRBV18
CASSSSGTTYEQYF | TGCGCCAGCAGCTCTAGCGGTACAACCTACGAGCAGTACTTC | NA | TRBD2 | TRBJ2-7 | TRBV5-1
CASRPTGSYEQYF | TGCGCCAGCAGACCGACAGGCTCCTACGAGCAGTACTTC | NA | NA | TRBJ2-7 | TRBV4-1
CASSGTGAISTDTQYF | TGTGCCAGCAGTGGGACAGGGGCGATTAGCACAGATACGCAGTATTTT | NA | TRBD1 | TRBJ2-3 | TRBV28
CASKRERGNEQFF | TGTGCCAGCAAGCGGGAGAGGGGCAATGAGCAGTTCTTC | once | TRBD2 | TRBJ2-1 | TRBV19
CASSPSQGAIMETQYF | TGTGCCAGCAGTCCATCACAGGGGGCTATAATGGAGACCCAGTACTTC | NA | TRBD1 | TRBJ2-5 | TRBV28
CASSRRDSTGELFF | TGTGCCAGCTCACGGAGGGACAGCACCGGGGAGCTGTTTTTT | NA | NA | TRBJ2-2 | TRBV18
CASSFDLAGDNEQFF | TGTGCCAGCAGCTTTGACCTAGCGGGAGACAATGAGCAGTTCTTC | NA | TRBD2 | TRBJ2-1 | TRBV11-1
CASSPTPTAPYEQYF | TGCGCCAGCAGCCCAACGCCGACAGCCCCCTACGAGCAGTACTTC | NA | NA | TRBJ2-7 | TRBV4-3
CASSSEPADTQYF | TGTGCCAGCAGCAGCGAACCGGCAGATACGCAGTATTTT | NA | NA | TRBJ2-3 | TRBV7-6
CASSLDGDNTGELFF | TGTGCCAGCAGCTTAGACGGGGATAACACCGGGGAGCTGTTTTTT | NA | NA | TRBJ2-2 | TRBV7-9
CASSTGTGANEKLFF | TGTGCCAGTAGTACGGGGACAGGGGCGAATGAAAAACTGTTTTTT | NA | TRBD1 | TRBJ1-4 | TRBV19
CAWSVQGRTEAFF | TGTGCCTGGAGTGTACAGGGAAGAACTGAAGCTTTCTTT | NA | NA | TRBJ1-1 | TRBV30
CASSGSSYEQYF | TGTGCCAGCAGTGGGAGCTCCTACGAGCAGTACTTC | NA | NA | TRBJ2-7 | TRBV2
CASSQPTANTEAFF | TGTGCCAGCAGCCAACCGACAGCTAACACTGAAGCTTTCTTT | NA | NA | TRBJ1-1 | TRBV4-2
CASSVDRPSYEQYF | TGTGCCAGCAGTGTTGACAGGCCCTCCTACGAGCAGTACTTC | NA | NA | TRBJ2-7 | TRBV6-1
CASSLILSVAGELFF | TGTGCCAGCAGCTTAATCCTCTCAGTCGCCGGGGAGCTGTTTTTT | NA | NA | TRBJ2-2 | TRBV7-2
CASSLVPGVPDTQYF | TGTGCCAGCAGCTTAGTCCCGGGAGTCCCAGATACGCAGTATTTT | NA | NA | TRBJ2-3 | TRBV7-3
CASSHPWPPWTQYF | TGCGCCAGCAGCCACCCCTGGCCCCCCTGGACCCAGTACTTC | once | NA | TRBJ2-5 | TRBV4-1
CASSLQREDFTDTQYF | TGCGCCAGCAGCTTGCAGCGGGAGGACTTCACAGATACGCAGTATTTT | NA | TRBD2 | TRBJ2-3 | TRBV4-3
CASPPPGSGTDTQYF | TGTGCCAGCCCCCCTCCAGGCTCTGGAACAGATACGCAGTATTTT | NA | NA | TRBJ2-3 | TRBV28
CASSRQGARTEAFF | TGTGCCAGTAGTCGACAGGGGGCGCGCACTGAAGCTTTCTTT | NA | TRBD1 | TRBJ1-1 | TRBV19
CASSRGTETYEQYF | TGTGCCAGCAGCCGAGGAACCGAAACCTACGAGCAGTACTTC | NA | NA | TRBJ2-7 | TRBV7-9